This TCR beta chain was identified in a study of post-analysis software for immune sequencing data. Study-wide results and limits: Significantly decreased normalized Chao1 diversity was recorded for multiple sclerosis patients relative to controls.

In its sample, this clonotype was seen many times. Its antigen remains unidentified. The authors incorporated unique molecular identifiers into the TCR beta cDNA libraries. A single record per CDR3 protein comes from TCRdb applying MiXCR to the PCR reads. The table records some 700,000 distinct CDR3 sequences, 59% of them present only once. This clonotype originated in a girl under 10 years old with multiple sclerosis. The sequenced material came from blood.

CDR3 nucleotide sequence: TGTGCCAGCAGTGTAGACAGCTCGAGCTCCTACGAGCAGTACTTC. Translation gives CASSVDSSSSYEQYF. This chain uses TRBV6-1 with TRBJ2-7, with D possibly being TRBD1 (5 bases). The V gene's germline CDR1 is MNHNS and CDR2 SASEGT. With 4 bases removed from V and 0 bases from J, the gap between germline ends came to 13 bases. This CDR3 spans 15 amino acids.